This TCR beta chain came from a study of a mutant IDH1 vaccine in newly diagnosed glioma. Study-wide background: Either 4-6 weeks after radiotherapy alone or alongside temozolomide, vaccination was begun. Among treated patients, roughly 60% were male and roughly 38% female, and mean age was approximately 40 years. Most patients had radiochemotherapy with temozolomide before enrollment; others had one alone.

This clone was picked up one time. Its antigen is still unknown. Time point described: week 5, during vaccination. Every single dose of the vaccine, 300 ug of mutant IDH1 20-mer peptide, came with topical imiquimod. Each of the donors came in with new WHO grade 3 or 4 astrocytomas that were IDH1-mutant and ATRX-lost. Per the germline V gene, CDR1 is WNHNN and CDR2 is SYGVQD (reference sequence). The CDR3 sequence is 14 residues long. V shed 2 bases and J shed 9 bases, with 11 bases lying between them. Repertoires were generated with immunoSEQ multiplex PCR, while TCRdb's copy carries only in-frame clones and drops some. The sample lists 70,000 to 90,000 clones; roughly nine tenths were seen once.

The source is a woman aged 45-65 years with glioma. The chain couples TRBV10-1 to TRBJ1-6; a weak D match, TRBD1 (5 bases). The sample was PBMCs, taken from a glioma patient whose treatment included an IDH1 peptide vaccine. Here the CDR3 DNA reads TGCGCCAGCAGTGAGGGGACCGGGAGTTCACCCCTCCACTTT. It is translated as CASSEGTGSSPLHF.